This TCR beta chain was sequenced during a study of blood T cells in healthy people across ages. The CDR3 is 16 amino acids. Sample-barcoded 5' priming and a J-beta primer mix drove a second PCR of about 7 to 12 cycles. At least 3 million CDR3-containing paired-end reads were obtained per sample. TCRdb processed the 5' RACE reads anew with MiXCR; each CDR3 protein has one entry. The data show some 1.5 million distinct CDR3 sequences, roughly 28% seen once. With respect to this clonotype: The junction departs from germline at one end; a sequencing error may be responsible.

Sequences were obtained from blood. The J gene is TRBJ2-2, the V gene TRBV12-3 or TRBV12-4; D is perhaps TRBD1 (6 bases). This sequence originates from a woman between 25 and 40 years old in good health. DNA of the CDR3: TGTGCCAGCAGAAATTCCAGGGGAATGAGGACCGGGAAGCTGTTTTTT. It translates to CASRNSRGMRTGKLFF.